This TCR beta chain came from a study of OX40 agonist ivuxolimab in advanced cancers. The assay was immunoSEQ multiplex PCR, and TCRdb's table has in-frame clones only and misses some. The sample comprises around 35,000 clones, less than 90% of which are singletons, and 3.5% to 5% rests with the top ten. The CDR3 consists of 14 residues. Trimming left V 4 bases short and J 5 bases short, with 16 bases between. Germline lookup yields CDR1 GTSNPN and CDR2 SVGIG (reference sequence). The sequence was obtained from an adult with an advanced solid tumor such as melanoma, head and neck, liver or kidney cancer. The rearrangement joins TRBV30 to TRBJ2-3; D is perhaps TRBD2 (6 bases). The sample was CD4+ or CD8+ T cells sorted from blood, taken in a trial of the OX40 agonist ivuxolimab. CDR3 nucleotides: TGTGCCTGGACCCTGGGGGGAAGAGGAGATACGCAGTATTTT. The encoded protein is CAWTLGGRGDTQYF.